This T cell receptor beta chain was captured in a study of blood T cell repertoires in COVID-19. Overall study context: T cells, B-cell-depleted T cells, or PBMCs supplied cDNA or gDNA.

This clone has only one observation. Germline loops: CDR1 SGHTA, CDR2 FQGTGA. With V trimmed by 4 bases and J by 0 bases, 8 bases remained unmatched. The CDR3 contains 16 residues. Produced via immunoSEQ multiplex PCR; TCRdb's table is partial and in-frame only. The sample includes 70,000 or so clones, about nine tenths of them seen just once. Sequencing was performed on peripheral blood. The sequence was collected from a man between 65 and 85 years old with active or convalescent COVID-19. This chain joins TRBV7-3 and TRBJ2-7, with 8 bases lining up with TRBD1. CDR3 protein: CASSYRTGSISYEQYF. CDR3 DNA sequence: TGTGCCAGCAGCTACCGGACAGGGTCGATCTCCTACGAGCAGTACTTC.